The 2 T cell receptor beta chains in this list originate from one sample, sequenced in a study of post-analysis software for immune sequencing data (dated by TCRdb to between 2014 and 2016). These receptors are not linked to any known antigen. Library construction relied on PCR. Sequencing used an Illumina HiSeq 2500. To reduce PCR and sequencing biases, unique molecular identifiers were built into the TCR beta cDNA libraries. TCRdb trimmed the raw reads at Q25, called clones with MiXCR and kept productive beta chains. Each entry merges the rows of one CDR3 protein and shows their most common DNA and genes. In this sample the table shows hundreds of thousands of distinct CDR3 sequences, 30% of which occur a single time. Clones ranked in the top ten supply roughly 0.57% of the sample. Overall results and qualifications from the work: Patients showed significantly higher frequencies than controls for a handful of TRBV segments, among them TRBV5-6, TRBV5-1 and TRBV20-1.

Sequenced input: blood. These receptors all stem from a girl between 10 and 17 years old with multiple sclerosis.

In DNA form, the CDR3 reads TGTGCCACCAGCAGAGATTGGGCAGGGGGCACGGTCCGAGAGACCCAGTACTTC. Residues: CATSRDWAGGTVRETQYF. This rearrangement joins TRBV15 to TRBJ2-5; 8 nucleotides match TRBD1. The germline gives CDR1 LNHNV, CDR2 YYDKDF (reference sequence). Losses at the gene ends were 0 bases for V and 4 bases for J; bases not matched to a gene: 13. The CDR3 sequence is 18 residues long.

The genes are TRBV29-1 and TRBJ1-1; possibly TRBD1 for D (5 bases). Trimming took 5 bases from V and 4 from J, leaving 17 bases between them. The CDR3 sequence is 14 residues long. Germline V gene data show CDR1 as SQVTM and CDR2 as ANQGSEA. CDR3 in amino acids: CSVLQGLAGTEAFF. The CDR3 nucleotides read TGCAGCGTTCTTCAGGGATTGGCGGGCACTGAAGCTTTCTTT.